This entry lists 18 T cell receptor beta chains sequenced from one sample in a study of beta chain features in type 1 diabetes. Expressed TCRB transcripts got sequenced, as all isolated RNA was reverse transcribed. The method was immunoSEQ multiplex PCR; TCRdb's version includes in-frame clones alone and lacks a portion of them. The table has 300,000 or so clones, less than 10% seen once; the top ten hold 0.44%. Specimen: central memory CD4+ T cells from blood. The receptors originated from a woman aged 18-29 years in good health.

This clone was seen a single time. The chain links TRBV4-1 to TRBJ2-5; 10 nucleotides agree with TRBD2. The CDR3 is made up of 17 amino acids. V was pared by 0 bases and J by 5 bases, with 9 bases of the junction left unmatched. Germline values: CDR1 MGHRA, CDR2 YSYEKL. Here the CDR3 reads CASSQEGAGGPRETQYF. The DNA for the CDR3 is TGCGCCAGCAGCCAAGAAGGAGCGGGAGGGCCGCGGGAGACCCAGTACTTC.

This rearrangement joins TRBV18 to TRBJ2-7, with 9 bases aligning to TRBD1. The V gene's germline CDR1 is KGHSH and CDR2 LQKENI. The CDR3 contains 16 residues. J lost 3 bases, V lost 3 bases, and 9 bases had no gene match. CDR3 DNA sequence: TGTGCCAGCTCACCGTCCGGGACAGGGATCTTCTACGAGCAGTACTTC. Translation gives CASSPSGTGIFYEQYF.

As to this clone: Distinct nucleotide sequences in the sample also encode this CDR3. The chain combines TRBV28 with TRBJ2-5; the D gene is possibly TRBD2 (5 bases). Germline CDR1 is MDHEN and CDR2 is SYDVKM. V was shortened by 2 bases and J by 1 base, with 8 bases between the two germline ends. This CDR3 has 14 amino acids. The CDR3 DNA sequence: TGTGCCAGCAGTTTAGGAGGCCTCCAAGAGACCCAGTACTTC. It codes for CASSLGGLQETQYF.

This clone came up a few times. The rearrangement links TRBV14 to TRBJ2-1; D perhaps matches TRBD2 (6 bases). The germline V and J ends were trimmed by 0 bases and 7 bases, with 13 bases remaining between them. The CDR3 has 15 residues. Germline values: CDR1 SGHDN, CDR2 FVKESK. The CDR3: CASSQEWGVWNEQFF. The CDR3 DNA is TGTGCCAGCAGCCAAGAATGGGGGGTGTGGAATGAGCAGTTCTTC. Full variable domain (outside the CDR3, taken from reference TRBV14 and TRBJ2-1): EAGVTQFPSHSVIEKGQTVTLRCDPISGHDNLYWYRRVMGKEIKFLLHFVKESKQDESGMPNNRFLAERTGGTYSTLKVQPAELEDSGVYFCASSQEWGVWNEQFFGPGTRLTVL.

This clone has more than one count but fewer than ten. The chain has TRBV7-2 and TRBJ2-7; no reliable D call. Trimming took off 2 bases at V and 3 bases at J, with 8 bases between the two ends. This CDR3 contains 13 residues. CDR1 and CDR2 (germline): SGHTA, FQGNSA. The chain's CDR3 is CASSLLYNYEQYF. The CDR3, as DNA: TGTGCCAGCAGCTTATTATACAACTACGAGCAGTACTTC.

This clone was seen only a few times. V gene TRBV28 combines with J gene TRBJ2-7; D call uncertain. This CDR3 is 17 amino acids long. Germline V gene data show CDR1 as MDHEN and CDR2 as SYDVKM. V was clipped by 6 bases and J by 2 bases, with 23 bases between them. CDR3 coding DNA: TGTGCCAGCAGCAGCCCCGCCGGGCTCAGAGGAGCCTACGAGCAGTACTTC. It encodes CASSSPAGLRGAYEQYF.

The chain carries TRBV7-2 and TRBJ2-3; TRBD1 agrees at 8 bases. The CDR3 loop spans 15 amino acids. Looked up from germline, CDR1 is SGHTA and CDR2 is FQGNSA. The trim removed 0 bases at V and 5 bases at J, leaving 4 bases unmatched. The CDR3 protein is CASSLASGGLDTQYF. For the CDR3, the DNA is TGTGCCAGCAGCTTAGCCTCAGGGGGCCTAGATACGCAGTATTTT.

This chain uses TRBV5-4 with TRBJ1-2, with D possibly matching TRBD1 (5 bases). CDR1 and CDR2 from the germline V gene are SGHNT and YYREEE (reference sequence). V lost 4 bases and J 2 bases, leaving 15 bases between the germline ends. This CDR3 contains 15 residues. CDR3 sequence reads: CASSPKATANYGYTF. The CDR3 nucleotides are TGTGCCAGCAGCCCTAAGGCGACAGCCAACTATGGCTACACCTTC.

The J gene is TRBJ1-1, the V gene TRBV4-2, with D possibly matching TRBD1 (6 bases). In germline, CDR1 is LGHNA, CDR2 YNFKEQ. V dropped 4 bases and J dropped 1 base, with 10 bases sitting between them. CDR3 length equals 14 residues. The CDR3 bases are TGTGCCAGCAGCCTCACAGGGACGAACACTGAAGCTTTCTTT. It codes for CASSLTGTNTEAFF.

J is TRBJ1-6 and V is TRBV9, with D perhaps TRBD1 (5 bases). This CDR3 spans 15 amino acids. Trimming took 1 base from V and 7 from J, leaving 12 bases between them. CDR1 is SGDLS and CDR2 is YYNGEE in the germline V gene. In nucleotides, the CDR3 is TGTGCCAGCAGCGTACACTGGGGGGAAAATTCACCCCTCCACTTT. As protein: CASSVHWGENSPLHF.

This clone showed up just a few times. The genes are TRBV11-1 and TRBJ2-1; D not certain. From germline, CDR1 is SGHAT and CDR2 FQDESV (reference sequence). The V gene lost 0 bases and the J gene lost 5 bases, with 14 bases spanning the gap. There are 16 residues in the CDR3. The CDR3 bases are TGTGCCAGCAGCTTAGCGGCGGCAGGCACGAACAATGAGCAGTTCTTC. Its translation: CASSLAAAGTNNEQFF.

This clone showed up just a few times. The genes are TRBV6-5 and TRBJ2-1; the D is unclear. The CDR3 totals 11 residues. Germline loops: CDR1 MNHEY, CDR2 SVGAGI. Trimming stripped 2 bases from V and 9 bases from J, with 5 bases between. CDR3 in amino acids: CASSYQAEQFF. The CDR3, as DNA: TGTGCCAGCAGTTACCAGGCTGAGCAGTTCTTC.

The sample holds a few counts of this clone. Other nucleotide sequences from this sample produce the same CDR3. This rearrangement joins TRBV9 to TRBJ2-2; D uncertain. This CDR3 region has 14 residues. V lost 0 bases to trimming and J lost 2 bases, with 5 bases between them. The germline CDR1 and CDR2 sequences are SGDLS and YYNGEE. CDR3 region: CASSVVGNTGELFF. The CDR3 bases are TGTGCCAGCAGCGTAGTCGGAAACACCGGGGAGCTGTTTTTT. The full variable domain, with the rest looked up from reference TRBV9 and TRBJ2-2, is DSGVTQTPKHLITATGQRVTLRCSPRSGDLSVYWYQQSLDQGLQFLIQYYNGEERAKGNILERFSAQQFPDLHSELNLSSLELGDSALYFCASSVVGNTGELFFGEGSRLTVL.

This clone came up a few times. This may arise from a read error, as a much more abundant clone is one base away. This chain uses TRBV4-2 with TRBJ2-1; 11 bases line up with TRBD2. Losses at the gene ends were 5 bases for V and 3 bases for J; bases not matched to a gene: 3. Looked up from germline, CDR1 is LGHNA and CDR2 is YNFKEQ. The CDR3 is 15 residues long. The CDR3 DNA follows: TGTGCCAGCAGCTTCGGGACTAGCGGCTACAATGAGCAGTTCTTC. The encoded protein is CASSFGTSGYNEQFF.

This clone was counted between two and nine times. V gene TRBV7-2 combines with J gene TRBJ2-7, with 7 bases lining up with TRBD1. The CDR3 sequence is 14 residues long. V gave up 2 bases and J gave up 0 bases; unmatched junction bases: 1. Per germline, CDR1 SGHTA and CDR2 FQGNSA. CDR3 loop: CASSLQGVSYEQYF. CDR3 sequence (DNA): TGTGCCAGCAGCTTACAGGGGGTCTCCTACGAGCAGTACTTC.

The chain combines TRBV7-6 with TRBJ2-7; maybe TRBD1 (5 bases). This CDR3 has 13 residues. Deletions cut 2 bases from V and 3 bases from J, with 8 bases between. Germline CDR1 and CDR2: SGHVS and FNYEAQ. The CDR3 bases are TGTGCCAGCAGCTTAACGACAGACTACGAGCAGTACTTC. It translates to CASSLTTDYEQYF.

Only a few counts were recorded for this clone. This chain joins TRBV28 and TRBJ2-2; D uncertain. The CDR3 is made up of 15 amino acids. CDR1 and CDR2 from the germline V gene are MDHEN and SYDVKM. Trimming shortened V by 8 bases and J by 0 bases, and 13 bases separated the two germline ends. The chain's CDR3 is CASGSRFTNTGELFF. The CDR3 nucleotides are TGTGCCAGCGGTTCCCGGTTTACGAACACCGGGGAGCTGTTTTTT.

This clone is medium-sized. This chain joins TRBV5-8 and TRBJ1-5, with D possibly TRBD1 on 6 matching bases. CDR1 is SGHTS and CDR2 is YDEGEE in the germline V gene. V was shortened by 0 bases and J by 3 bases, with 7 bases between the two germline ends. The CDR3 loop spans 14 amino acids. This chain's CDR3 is CASSLGQANQPQHF. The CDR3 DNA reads TGTGCCAGCAGCTTGGGACAGGCCAATCAGCCCCAGCATTTT.